Sequencing of this T cell receptor (beta chain) was carried out in a study of T cell responses to AZD1222 COVID-19 vaccine. Study-level results: Regions 160-218 and 743-854 dominated among vaccine-associated CD4 TCRs spanning spike. Only five or six AZD1222 recipients were seropositive at baseline. A mostly white British donor set with more females was recruited, and clonal diversity was possibly underestimated.

This clone was detected only once. No antigen is known for it. Some clones are missing from TCRdb's copy, which holds only in-frame ones; the method was immunoSEQ multiplex PCR. The repertoire has about 180,000 clones, 85% to 95% of them found once; the top ten carry 0.8% to 1.3%. There are 13 residues in the CDR3. V was shortened by 6 bases and J by 0 bases, with 9 bases between the two germline ends. Germline lookup yields CDR1 SNHLY and CDR2 FYNNEI. This sample comprised peripheral blood, obtained 28 days after the second dose of the MenACWY control vaccine. V usage is TRBV2 and J usage is TRBJ2-7; D is unresolved. The TCR sequence derives from an adult who received the MenACWY meningococcal vaccine as a control. The CDR3: CASSNNLSYEQYF. The CDR3, as DNA: TGTGCCAGCAGCAACAACCTCTCCTACGAGCAGTACTTC.